The T cell receptor beta chain described here comes from a study of identical twins. In TCRdb, the 5' RACE reads were re-called with MiXCR into one record per CDR3 protein. This table holds approximately 220,000 distinct CDR3 sequences, around a tenth found once. This clonotype occurred many times. The V gene lost 0 bases and the J gene lost 5 bases, with 10 bases spanning the gap. Germline V CDR1 and CDR2: ENHRY, SYGVKD. This CDR3 is 15 amino acids long. Healthy Caucasian individuals made up all the donors. Source material: memory (CD45RO+) T cells sorted from blood. The origin of this receptor is a woman aged 18-30 years in good health. The chain joins TRBV10-3 to TRBJ2-2, with a possible D match to TRBD2 (5 bases). Here the CDR3 reads CAISESADHTGELFF. The CDR3 DNA follows: TGTGCCATCAGTGAGTCAGCGGACCATACCGGGGAGCTGTTTTTT.